This T cell receptor beta chain was captured by sequencing in a study of beta chain features in type 1 diabetes. Study outcomes and limitations: TCRB CDR3s from Type 1 diabetes patients were moderately but significantly shorter in all four CD4+ subsets.

Expressed TCRB transcripts were sequenced after all isolated RNA was converted to cDNA. Clones were sequenced by immunoSEQ multiplex PCR, and TCRdb holds only the in-frame ones, with some missing. The sample shows some 360,000 clones, about 18% of them seen only once. In its sample, this clone was seen a few times. Antigen: not known. A single heparinised blood sample, averaging approximately 0.12 L, was obtained per donor. After removal of 5 bases from V and 2 bases from J, the junction contained 4 bases not matched to a gene. The CDR3 runs to 16 residues. Germline V gene sequence: CDR1 SGHTA, CDR2 FQGNSA.

The chain uses TRBV7-2 and TRBJ2-3; TRBD2 aligns across 13 bases. The clonotype was recovered from a woman aged 18-30 years in good health. Sequenced material: naive CD4+ T cells from blood. DNA for the CDR3: TGTGCCAGCAGCGGGGGACTAGCGGGATTCACAGATACGCAGTATTTT. This sequence encodes CASSGGLAGFTDTQYF.